A single sample is the source of the 22 T cell receptor beta chains below, sequenced in a study of cytomegalovirus exposure and HLA in healthy donors. The PCR ran on 60 Vbeta and 13 Jbeta primers. TCRdb's copy holds only in-frame clones and misses some; the assay was immunoSEQ multiplex PCR. In total, the table holds some 43,000 clones. What was sequenced was PBMCs. Source of these receptors: a woman in her twenties or thirties in good health and CMV-seronegative.

The CDR3 protein is CASSEIATDTQYF. The CDR3 DNA follows: TGTGCCAGCAGTGAAATAGCCACAGATACGCAGTATTTT. This chain connects TRBV25-1 to TRBJ2-3; D unresolved. The CDR3 contains 13 residues. In germline, CDR1 is MGHDK, CDR2 SYGVNS. Trimming took off 2 bases at V and 2 bases at J, with 5 bases between the two ends.

The chain is built from TRBV4-1 and TRBJ2-1; TRBD2 matches at 11 bases. CDR3 size: 16 residues. Germline CDR1 and CDR2: MGHRA and YSYEKL. The V and J ends lost 0 bases and 4 bases, in that order; junction bases with no gene match: 2. CDR3 in amino acids: CASSQEGTSGYNEQFF. CDR3 nucleotides: TGCGCCAGCAGCCAAGAGGGGACTAGCGGTTACAATGAGCAGTTCTTC.

The rearrangement joins TRBV7-9 to TRBJ1-1, with D perhaps TRBD1 (5 bases). The V end lost 1 base, the J end lost 5 bases, and 11 bases lay between the germline ends. This CDR3 has 14 amino acids. CDR1 and CDR2 (germline): SEHNR, FQNEAQ (reference sequence). The CDR3 bases are TGTGCCAGCAGCTTAGAAGGGGCGCGAACTGAAGCTTTCTTT. Protein sequence: CASSLEGARTEAFF.

The chain joins TRBV4-2 to TRBJ2-7; TRBD2 is a possible D gene (6 bases). This CDR3 is built from 14 residues. The germline V gene encodes CDR1 LGHNA and CDR2 YNFKEQ. V was trimmed by 4 bases and J by 2 bases, leaving 12 bases between them. CDR3 sequence (DNA): TGTGCCAGCAGCCGGGGGGACGGGACCTACGAGCAGTACTTC. Amino acids: CASSRGDGTYEQYF.

V gene TRBV28 combines with J gene TRBJ2-7, with D possibly TRBD1 on 6 matching bases. The CDR3 spans 14 residues. Per the germline V gene, CDR1 is MDHEN and CDR2 is SYDVKM. Trimming took 6 bases from V and 1 from J, leaving 13 bases between them. DNA of the CDR3: TGTGCCAGCAGCCGACGACAGGTTTCCTACGAGCAGTACTTC. This sequence encodes CASSRRQVSYEQYF.

The chain links TRBV6-5 to TRBJ2-3; 7 bases fit TRBD2. The CDR3 loop spans 15 amino acids. The V and J ends lost 5 bases and 0 bases, in that order; junction bases with no gene match: 5. Germline CDR1 MNHEY, CDR2 SVGAGI. The CDR3 loop is CASSPLAISTDTQYF. CDR3 nucleotides: TGTGCCAGCAGTCCACTAGCGATTAGCACAGATACGCAGTATTTT.

The chain couples TRBV19 to TRBJ2-7; tentatively, D is TRBD2 (5 bases). V was shortened by 5 bases and J by 6 bases, with 14 bases between the two germline ends. This CDR3 spans 13 amino acids. Germline CDR1 reads LNHDA; CDR2 reads SQIVND (reference sequence). The CDR3 reads CASSEGSFGEQYF. In DNA, the CDR3 is TGTGCCAGTAGTGAGGGATCTTTCGGCGAGCAGTACTTC.

The chain recombines TRBV19 with TRBJ1-2; the D is unclear. The CDR3 is 13 amino acids. Trimming took 10 bases from V and 6 from J, leaving 18 bases between them. Per germline, CDR1 LNHDA and CDR2 SQIVND (reference sequence). The CDR3 here is CATSSGLGDGYTF. In nucleotides, the CDR3 is TGTGCCACCTCCTCCGGGTTGGGAGATGGCTACACCTTC.

This chain uses TRBV5-6 with TRBJ2-7, with D unresolved. The germline V gene has CDR1 SGHDT and CDR2 YYEEEE. The CDR3 covers 13 residues. V was cut by 2 bases and J by 3 bases, with 9 bases left in between. CDR3 amino acids: CASSLAAFYEQYF. CDR3 sequence (DNA): TGTGCCAGCAGCTTAGCAGCGTTCTACGAGCAGTACTTC. The full variable domain, with the rest looked up from reference TRBV5-6 and TRBJ2-7, is DAGVTQSPTHLIKTRGQQVTLRCSPKSGHDTVSWYQQALGQGPQFIFQYYEEEERQRGNFPDRFSGHQFPNYSSELNVNALLLGDSALYLCASSLAAFYEQYFGPGTRLTVT.

The J gene is TRBJ2-4, the V gene TRBV30; 8 positions match TRBD1. Trimming took 0 bases from V and 4 from J; bases not matched to a gene: 2. Germline CDR1 and CDR2: GTSNPN and SVGIG (reference sequence). The CDR3 has 14 amino acids. Written as DNA, the CDR3 is TGTGCCTGGAGTGTACAGGGGGGTAAAAACATTCAGTACTTC. It codes for CAWSVQGGKNIQYF.

This chain joins TRBV25-1 and TRBJ2-1; TRBD1 aligns across 7 bases. Per germline, CDR1 MGHDK and CDR2 SYGVNS. The CDR3 contains 11 residues. The trim removed 8 bases at V and 15 bases at J, leaving 10 bases unmatched. The CDR3 protein is CASGETGVLFF. The DNA of the CDR3 is TGTGCCAGCGGGGAAACAGGGGTCCTGTTCTTC.

The V and J genes are TRBV29-1 and TRBJ2-2; TRBD2 might be the D (5 bases). The germline V gene encodes CDR1 SQVTM and CDR2 ANQGSEA. V was pared by 4 bases and J by 5 bases, with 14 bases between. The CDR3 has 14 residues. The CDR3, as DNA: TGCAGCGTTGGGACGCCGACGGGGACCGGGGAGCTGTTTTTT. Translating it yields CSVGTPTGTGELFF.

The chain combines TRBV5-6 with TRBJ1-2, with D uncertain. This CDR3 has 16 amino acids. CDR1 is SGHDT, CDR2 YYEEEE, per germline. V dropped 0 bases and J dropped 9 bases, with 21 bases sitting between them. DNA of the CDR3: TGTGCCAGCAGCTTGGGGTCCGGGTCTTTGGCTGATAGCTACACCTTC. It yields the protein CASSLGSGSLADSYTF.

V usage is TRBV5-6 and J usage is TRBJ2-5; 9 bases match TRBD2. The CDR3 has 17 residues. V was clipped by 10 bases and J by 2 bases; unmatched bases: 18. Germline V gene data show CDR1 as SGHDT and CDR2 as YYEEEE. The CDR3 sequence is CAPGQREDKSLQETQYF. The CDR3 bases are TGTGCCCCTGGTCAGCGGGAGGACAAATCTCTACAAGAGACCCAGTACTTC.

V usage is TRBV10-2 and J usage is TRBJ2-5; D might be TRBD2 (5 bases). Looked up from germline, CDR1 is WSHSY and CDR2 is SAAADI. Trimming cost V 0 bases and J 1 base, with 9 bases left between them. The CDR3 is 15 residues long. The CDR3 region has the DNA TGCGCCAGCAGTGAGTCCGGGGTAGCCCAAGAGACCCAGTACTTC. Translated: CASSESGVAQETQYF.

The gene calls are TRBV7-9 and TRBJ2-7; perhaps TRBD1 as D (6 bases). Germline CDR1 and CDR2: SEHNR and FQNEAQ (reference sequence). The CDR3 sequence is 17 residues long. Trimming took 1 base from V and 2 from J, leaving 18 bases between them. The DNA for the CDR3 is TGTGCCAGCAGCTTAGGGCGTCGGCAGGGGCGGACCTACGAGCAGTACTTC. Translating gives CASSLGRRQGRTYEQYF.

The chain joins TRBV30 to TRBJ2-1; 8 positions match TRBD2. Germline V gene sequence: CDR1 GTSNPN, CDR2 SVGIG (reference sequence). Trimming cost V 0 bases and J 5 bases; bases outside gene matches: 6. This CDR3 region has 15 residues. The chain's CDR3 is CAWSVGTRSNNEQFF. For the CDR3, the DNA is TGTGCCTGGAGTGTAGGGACTAGGTCGAACAATGAGCAGTTCTTC.

J is TRBJ2-7 and V is TRBV5-6; tentative D call: TRBD1 (6 bases). The CDR3 is made up of 12 amino acids. The germline CDR1 and CDR2 sequences are SGHDT and YYEEEE. The V gene lost 5 bases and the J gene lost 4 bases, with 10 bases spanning the gap. The CDR3 here is CASRRDIYEQYF. In nucleotides, the CDR3 is TGTGCCAGCAGACGGGACATTTACGAGCAGTACTTC.

This chain connects TRBV7-8 to TRBJ1-1; D is undetermined. Per germline, CDR1 SGHVS and CDR2 FQNEAQ. Between the trimmed V and J ends, which lost 5 bases and 1 base, there was a span of 11 bases. The CDR3 is made up of 14 amino acids. The CDR3 sequence is CASSPPSGNTEAFF. The DNA of the CDR3 is TGTGCCAGCAGCCCGCCATCAGGGAACACTGAAGCTTTCTTT.

The chain employs TRBV4-2 and TRBJ2-2, with a possible D match to TRBD2 (5 bases). The germline V gene has CDR1 LGHNA and CDR2 YNFKEQ. The CDR3 has 13 amino acids. Trimming took off 3 bases at V and 6 bases at J, with 8 bases between the two ends. The CDR3 DNA follows: TGTGCCAGCAGCCACGCCGGGGCCGGGGAGCTGTTTTTT. This sequence encodes CASSHAGAGELFF.

The chain employs TRBV10-3 and TRBJ2-3, with 8 bases that match TRBD1. CDR1 is ENHRY and CDR2 is SYGVKD in the germline V gene. The CDR3 loop spans 15 amino acids. V trimming: 7 bases; J trimming: 2 bases; junction bases outside the gene matches: 8. CDR3 DNA sequence: TGTGCCATCAATACAACGGGACAGGACACAGATACGCAGTATTTT. Translated, it gives CAINTTGQDTDTQYF.

The chain uses TRBV7-9 and TRBJ2-1; no firm D call. The CDR3 is made up of 11 amino acids. Germline CDR1 SEHNR, CDR2 FQNEAQ (reference sequence). V lost 8 bases to trimming and J lost 7 bases, with 9 bases between them. The CDR3 DNA follows: TGTGCCAGCCGTAGCTTGAATGAGCAGTTCTTC. This gives the protein CASRSLNEQFF.